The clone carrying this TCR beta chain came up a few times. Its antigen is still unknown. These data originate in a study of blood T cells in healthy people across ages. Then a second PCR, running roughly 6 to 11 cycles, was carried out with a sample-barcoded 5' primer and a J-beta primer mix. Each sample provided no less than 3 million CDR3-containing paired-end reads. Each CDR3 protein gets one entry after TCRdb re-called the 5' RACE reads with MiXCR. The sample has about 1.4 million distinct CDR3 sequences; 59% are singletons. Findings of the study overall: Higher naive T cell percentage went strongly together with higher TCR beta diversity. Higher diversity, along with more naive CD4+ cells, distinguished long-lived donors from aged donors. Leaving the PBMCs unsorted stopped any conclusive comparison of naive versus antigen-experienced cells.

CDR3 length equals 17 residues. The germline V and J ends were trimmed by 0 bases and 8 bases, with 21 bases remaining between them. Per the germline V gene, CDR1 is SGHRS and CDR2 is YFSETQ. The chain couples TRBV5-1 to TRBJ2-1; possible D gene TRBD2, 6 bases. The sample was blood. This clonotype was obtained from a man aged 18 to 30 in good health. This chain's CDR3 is CASSLGFRRDQTDEQFF. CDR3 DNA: TGCGCCAGCAGCTTGGGGTTTCGGCGGGACCAGACGGATGAGCAGTTCTTC.